Below, 3 T cell receptor beta chains from the same sample are listed, as sequenced in a study of T cell responses to AZD1222 COVID-19 vaccine. Sequencing used immunoSEQ multiplex PCR; TCRdb keeps in-frame clones, though not all of them. The sample yields 150,000 to 180,000 clones, more than 85% seen once. This specimen consisted of peripheral blood, obtained 28 days after the second AZD1222 dose. The source of these receptors is an adult who received the AZD1222 COVID-19 vaccine.

The J gene is TRBJ1-1, the V gene TRBV6-5; no clear D. Germline CDR1 is MNHEY and CDR2 is SVGAGI. The CDR3 consists of 14 residues. The V and J ends lost 5 bases and 4 bases respectively, with 14 bases between them. The CDR3 spells CASSRTGGGTEAFF. The CDR3 coding sequence is TGTGCCAGCAGTCGTACTGGTGGAGGCACTGAAGCTTTCTTT.

The chain employs TRBV30 and TRBJ1-1; D is undetermined. The CDR3 sequence is 12 residues long. Trimming shortened V by 1 base and J by 4 bases, and 7 bases separated the two germline ends. CDR1 GTSNPN and CDR2 SVGIG come from the germline V gene (reference sequence). The CDR3 nucleotides read TGTGCCTGGAGTGGTTGGCGCACTGAAGCTTTCTTT. This translates into CAWSGWRTEAFF.

This rearrangement joins TRBV5-1 to TRBJ2-2; 14 bases match TRBD2. Trimming at V came to 7 bases and at J to 4 bases, leaving 12 bases not matched to a gene. Per germline, CDR1 SGHRS and CDR2 YFSETQ. The CDR3 extends over 18 amino acids. Written as DNA, the CDR3 is TGCGCCAGCCGCCTGGGACTAGCGGGAGAGCTTAGCACCGGGGAGCTGTTTTTT. Amino acids: CASRLGLAGELSTGELFF.